One sample yielded the 21 T cell receptor beta chains listed below, sequenced in a study of identical twins. TCRdb called the 5' RACE reads again in MiXCR, with one record for every CDR3 protein. The table shows roughly 250,000 distinct CDR3 sequences, with over 12% occurring only once. The source material was memory (CD45RO+) T cells sorted from blood. The origin of the receptors is a woman between 18 and 29 years old in good health.

The sample holds one count of this clonotype. The chain's CDR3 is CSPLLAVSQETQYF. DNA of the CDR3: TGCAGTCCCCTGCTAGCGGTATCACAAGAGACCCAGTACTTC. V usage is TRBV20-1 and J usage is TRBJ2-5; 7 bases are a match to TRBD2. The CDR3 is made up of 14 amino acids. After removal of 8 bases from V and 2 bases from J, the junction contained 11 bases not matched to a gene. Germline V CDR1 and CDR2: DFQATT, SNEGSKA (reference sequence).

The CDR3 DNA follows: TGCGCCAGCAGCTTGAGCCCGGCGAACTATGGCTACACCTTC. Its translation: CASSLSPANYGYTF. The chain carries TRBV5-1 and TRBJ1-2; D unclear. The CDR3 totals 14 residues. Per germline, CDR1 SGHRS and CDR2 YFSETQ. V was cut by 1 base and J by 2 bases, with 9 bases left in between.

The chain links TRBV29-1 to TRBJ2-7; D unclear. V lost 6 bases, J lost 3 bases, and 9 bases lay in between. Germline CDR1 SQVTM, CDR2 ANQGSEA. The CDR3 totals 11 residues. The chain's CDR3 is CSVGPYYEQYF. CDR3 coding DNA: TGCAGCGTGGGCCCCTACTACGAGCAGTACTTC.

This clonotype occurred a few times. The chain joins TRBV9 to TRBJ1-5; D gene uncertain. The CDR3 spans 15 residues. Germline assignment: CDR1 SGDLS and CDR2 YYNGEE. V gave up 4 bases and J gave up 0 bases, with 11 bases separating them. The CDR3 here is CASSPSQGSNQPQHF. The CDR3 DNA reads TGTGCCAGCAGCCCCTCCCAAGGTAGCAATCAGCCCCAGCATTTT.

This clonotype was detected a few times. The chain carries TRBV6-2 or TRBV6-3 and TRBJ2-7; D remains ambiguous. The germline V gene encodes CDR1 MNHEY and CDR2 SVGEGT. Deletions cut 5 bases from V and 0 bases from J, with 8 bases between. The CDR3 consists of 13 residues. The CDR3 loop reads CASSRSNSYEQYF. CDR3 nucleotides: TGTGCCAGCAGTCGATCTAACTCCTACGAGCAGTACTTC.

CDR3 bases: TGTGCCAGCAGCTTAAGGCGCTCTGGGGCCAACGTCCTGACTTTC. Protein sequence: CASSLRRSGANVLTF. The chain recombines TRBV7-2 with TRBJ2-6; D is unresolved. CDR3 length equals 15 residues. Germline V gives CDR1 SGHTA, CDR2 FQGNSA. With 2 bases removed from V and 0 bases from J, the gap between germline ends came to 5 bases.

The chain joins TRBV30 to TRBJ2-3; 7 nucleotides align to TRBD1. V shed 5 bases, J shed 0 bases, and the junction held 2 bases outside the gene matches. CDR1 is GTSNPN and CDR2 is SVGIG in the germline V gene (reference sequence). The CDR3 totals 13 residues. The CDR3 coding sequence is TGTGCCTGGTCAGGGGGTAGCACAGATACGCAGTATTTT. Protein sequence: CAWSGGSTDTQYF.

This clonotype has only a few counts. The chain carries TRBV20-1 and TRBJ2-7, with TRBD1 identical over 9 bases. CDR3 length: 13 amino acids. Germline V gives CDR1 DFQATT, CDR2 SNEGSKA (reference sequence). V lost 5 bases to trimming and J lost 6 bases; unmatched junction nucleotides: 8. CDR3 sequence (DNA): TGCAGTGCTGGGGGGACAGGGAAGTCCGAGCAGTACTTC. This codes for CSAGGTGKSEQYF.

In this sample, this clonotype turned up many times. V gene TRBV5-6 combines with J gene TRBJ2-1; 8 positions match TRBD1. CDR3 length: 18 residues. From germline, CDR1 is SGHDT and CDR2 YYEEEE. J was trimmed by 7 bases and V by 1 base; bases with no gene match: 16. In DNA form, the CDR3 reads TGTGCCAGCAGCTTGTCGATTTGGACAGGGATCCTTCTGAATGAGCAGTTCTTC. This encodes CASSLSIWTGILLNEQFF.

This clonotype was seen a few times. The V and J genes are TRBV5-1 and TRBJ2-5, with D unresolved. The germline V and J ends were trimmed by 2 bases and 4 bases, with 12 bases remaining between them. CDR1 and CDR2 (germline): SGHRS, YFSETQ. This CDR3 comprises 14 residues. CDR3: CASSFLGMGETQYF. As DNA, the CDR3 is TGCGCCAGCAGCTTTTTAGGGATGGGAGAGACCCAGTACTTC.

V is TRBV7-2 and J is TRBJ2-7; unclear D gene. Germline V lookup: CDR1 SGHTA, CDR2 FQGNSA. The CDR3 extends over 15 amino acids. Trimming cost V 1 base and J 3 bases, with 13 bases left between them. As DNA, the CDR3 is TGTGCCAGCAGCTTAGAGGGAACAAATAACTACGAGCAGTACTTC. Its protein product is CASSLEGTNNYEQYF.

The chain is built from TRBV5-6 and TRBJ1-2; the D gene is possibly TRBD1 (5 bases). CDR1 SGHDT and CDR2 YYEEEE come from the germline V gene. This CDR3 has 13 residues. V lost 3 bases and J 2 bases, leaving 8 bases between the germline ends. The CDR3 loop reads CASSSGRNYGYTF. CDR3 coding DNA: TGTGCCAGCAGCTCGGGGCGGAACTATGGCTACACCTTC.

This clonotype was counted a few times. The chain carries TRBV6-1 and TRBJ1-2; 7 nucleotides match TRBD1. After removal of 6 bases from V and 7 bases from J, the junction contained 8 bases not matched to a gene. CDR3 size: 13 residues. The germline gives CDR1 MNHNS, CDR2 SASEGT. CDR3 in DNA: TGTGCCAGCAGCAATACAGGGGCAGCTGGCTACACCTTC. Translating gives CASSNTGAAGYTF.

The table lists this clonotype with many counts. Here the CDR3 reads CASSTTQTLGPEAFF. CDR3 DNA sequence: TGTGCCAGCAGTACCACCCAGACCCTGGGGCCTGAAGCTTTCTTT. The V and J genes are TRBV12-3 or TRBV12-4 and TRBJ1-1, with D perhaps TRBD1 (5 bases). This CDR3 region has 15 residues. Trimming pared 5 bases from V and 6 bases from J, leaving 19 bases between.

This clonotype has just a few counts. This rearrangement joins TRBV10-1 to TRBJ2-7, with D possibly TRBD2 on 5 matching bases. The CDR3 sequence is 12 residues long. Germline assignment: CDR1 WNHNN and CDR2 SYGVQD (reference sequence). V was trimmed by 4 bases and J by 12 bases, leaving 16 bases between them. The CDR3 sequence is CASSATAGSMYF. The CDR3 DNA sequence: TGCGCCAGCAGTGCTACCGCTGGGAGTATGTACTTC.

The chain uses TRBV4-3 and TRBJ2-7; 10 nucleotides agree with TRBD2. Trimming removed 0 bases from V and 3 bases from J; junction bases left unmatched: 5. The CDR3 totals 16 residues. Germline CDR1 and CDR2: LGHNA and YSLEER. The CDR3 bases are TGCGCCAGCAGCCAAGATTCGACTAGCGGGTACTACGAGCAGTACTTC. Residues: CASSQDSTSGYYEQYF.

J is TRBJ2-5 and V is TRBV3-1; 8 bases agree with TRBD1. The CDR3 extends over 15 amino acids. Germline loops: CDR1 LGHDT, CDR2 YNNKEL (reference sequence). After removal of 0 bases from V and 7 bases from J, the junction contained 7 bases not matched to a gene. The DNA of the CDR3 is TGTGCCAGCAGCCAAGAGGGAGGTCAGGGGGCGACCCAGTACTTC. Its protein product is CASSQEGGQGATQYF.

This clonotype has a handful of counts. V usage is TRBV6-6 and J usage is TRBJ2-7; 7 nucleotides match TRBD1. Germline CDR1 MNHNY, CDR2 SVGAGI (reference sequence). This CDR3 comprises 13 residues. The V gene end was trimmed by 5 bases and the J gene end by 4 bases; junction bases not matched to a gene: 5. The CDR3: CASSPQGDYEQYF. CDR3 bases: TGTGCCAGCAGTCCTCAGGGGGATTACGAGCAGTACTTC.

The J gene is TRBJ1-5, the V gene TRBV12-3 or TRBV12-4; D call uncertain. CDR3 length equals 14 residues. V was pared by 5 bases and J by 2 bases, with 10 bases between. CDR3 residues: CASSGDMGNQPQHF. CDR3 DNA: TGTGCCAGCAGTGGCGACATGGGCAATCAGCCCCAGCATTTT.

This clonotype was seen only a few times. One end of the junction is discordant with germline, which a read error may explain. The rearrangement links TRBV9 to TRBJ1-2; 8 bases match TRBD1. The CDR3 runs to 13 residues. Germline V gene sequence: CDR1 SGDLS, CDR2 YYNGEE. The CDR3 region has the DNA TGTGCCAGCAGCGAGAGGGGGACAGGCGTTGCTAACTTC. Its protein product is CASSERGTGVANF.

The rearrangement joins TRBV20-1 to TRBJ2-7; D possibly corresponds to TRBD2 (5 bases). In germline, CDR1 is DFQATT, CDR2 SNEGSKA (reference sequence). The V end was cut by 3 bases, the J end by 2 bases, with 11 bases between. This CDR3 is built from 13 residues. The CDR3 bases are TGCAGTGCTAGCTTAGGACTTACCTACGAGCAGTACTTC. Translation gives CSASLGLTYEQYF.